The T cell receptor (beta chain) under discussion was sequenced for a study of T cells after yellow fever vaccination. Findings and limits, study-wide: Booster sampling recovered most clones from primary vaccination (about 97% CD4, around 90% CD8).

For TCR, cDNA came from 5'RACE template switching, which added a universal primer site and UMIs. One entry per CDR3 protein, called by TCRdb with MiXCR from the 5' RACE reads. The sample lists approximately 150,000 distinct CDR3 sequences; about 6% were seen once. V was clipped by 6 bases and J by 0 bases; unmatched bases: 24. Germline V gene lookup returns CDR1 MRHNA and CDR2 SNTAGT. The length of the CDR3 is 22 residues. This clonotype has a count of ten or more. Antigen: not known. The sample here was CD4+ T cells sorted from PBMCs, taken on the day of the first yellow fever vaccination. This receptor was identified in a man aged 18-30 years who received the YFV17D yellow fever vaccine. The chain links TRBV6-4 to TRBJ2-4; 9 bases are shared with TRBD2. CDR3 amino acids: CASRLEKRGAQISKLAKNIQYF. The DNA of the CDR3 is TGTGCCAGCAGACTCGAAAAGCGGGGGGCACAAATTAGTAAACTAGCCAAAAACATTCAGTACTTC.